Below, 31 T cell receptor beta chains from the same sample are listed, as sequenced in a study of a mutant IDH1 vaccine in newly diagnosed glioma. No antigen has been assigned to these receptors. Assay: immunoSEQ multiplex PCR; the TCRdb copy retains only in-frame clones and omits some. The table has 20,000 to 25,000 clones, just over 70% seen once. Described time point: week 11, during vaccination. The vaccine gave 300 ug of a 20-mer mutant IDH1 peptide subcutaneously per dose. The sequencing used peripheral blood mononuclear cells (PBMCs), collected from a glioma patient whose treatment included an IDH1 peptide vaccine. These receptors were taken from a man aged 18 to 29 with glioma. Some clones in this sample may be carry-over from other donors' samples.

This chain uses TRBV7-9 with TRBJ2-7, with 8 bases lining up with TRBD1. Germline assignment: CDR1 SEHNR and CDR2 FQNEAQ (reference sequence). This CDR3 is 16 amino acids long. Trimming took 5 bases from V and 2 from J; bases not matched to a gene: 11. In DNA form, the CDR3 reads TGTGCCAGCAGCACCTACCCGACAGGGGTGGCCTACGAGCAGTACTTC. Amino acids: CASSTYPTGVAYEQYF.

The chain links TRBV2 to TRBJ2-7; TRBD2 matches at 10 bases. Germline-derived CDR1 and CDR2 are SNHLY and FYNNEI. The CDR3 sequence is 16 residues long. V gave up 3 bases and J gave up 0 bases; unmatched junction bases: 5. The CDR3 here is CASSESLAGPSYEQYF. The CDR3 region has the DNA TGTGCCAGCAGTGAGTCACTAGCGGGACCCTCCTACGAGCAGTACTTC.

V gene TRBV6-5 combines with J gene TRBJ2-6; D is unclear. Between the trimmed V and J ends, which lost 8 bases and 0 bases, there was a span of 8 bases. This CDR3 spans 14 amino acids. The germline V gene has CDR1 MNHEY and CDR2 SVGAGI. In nucleotides, the CDR3 is TGTGCCAGCGCTGTAAGCTCTGGGGCCAACGTCCTGACTTTC. Translation: CASAVSSGANVLTF.

A few counts support this clone. The chain links TRBV5-8 to TRBJ1-1; D not resolved. The CDR3 spans 14 residues. Germline V gene data show CDR1 as SGHTS and CDR2 as YDEGEE. V was shortened by 4 bases and J by 1 base, with 11 bases between the two germline ends. Written as DNA, the CDR3 is TGTGCCAGCAGCCCCGGTCGGCGGAACACTGAAGCTTTCTTT. This sequence encodes CASSPGRRNTEAFF.

The chain is built from TRBV10-3 and TRBJ1-4; D possibly corresponds to TRBD1 (5 bases). The CDR3 sequence is 13 residues long. The germline V gene encodes CDR1 ENHRY and CDR2 SYGVKD. The ends were cut back, 6 bases at V and 2 bases at J, with 7 bases in the middle. The CDR3 sequence is CAISRETNEKLFF. The CDR3 DNA follows: TGTGCCATCAGCAGGGAGACTAATGAAAAACTGTTTTTT.

The J gene is TRBJ2-1, the V gene TRBV27, with D maybe TRBD1 (5 bases). V shed 0 bases and J shed 10 bases, with 16 bases lying between them. Germline CDR1 MNHEY, CDR2 SMNVEV (reference sequence). This CDR3 is built from 15 residues. The CDR3 region has the DNA TGTGCCAGCAGTTTATCGATTAACAGGTGGGAAGAGCAGTTCTTC. Translating it yields CASSLSINRWEEQFF.

The chain is built from TRBV5-1 and TRBJ2-1, with TRBD1 matching 8 bases. From germline, CDR1 is SGHRS and CDR2 YFSETQ. CDR3 length: 15 residues. Unmatched junction bases numbered 4, after V lost 1 base and J lost 4 bases. This CDR3 reads CASSLQGATYNEQFF. CDR3 coding DNA: TGCGCCAGCAGCTTGCAGGGGGCTACTTACAATGAGCAGTTCTTC.

The rearrangement joins TRBV2 to TRBJ2-7; possible D gene TRBD2, 6 bases. Germline V gene lookup returns CDR1 SNHLY and CDR2 FYNNEI. V was trimmed by 7 bases and J by 2 bases, leaving 21 bases between them. The length of the CDR3 is 16 residues. CDR3 sequence (DNA): TGTGCCAGCACCCCAGGTGGGCGGGGCGGTACCTACGAGCAGTACTTC. Translation gives CASTPGGRGGTYEQYF.

This sequence joins TRBV2 and TRBJ1-5; TRBD1 agrees at 8 bases. Germline CDR1 and CDR2: SNHLY and FYNNEI. CDR3 length equals 16 residues. J lost 4 bases, V lost 3 bases, and 8 bases had no gene match. The CDR3 nucleotides read TGTGCCAGCAGTGAGAAGCTTTACAGGGGGAATCAGCCCCAGCATTTT. Amino acid sequence: CASSEKLYRGNQPQHF.

The chain has TRBV5-1 and TRBJ1-5; 9 bases are a match to TRBD1. The CDR3 has 15 amino acids. With 0 bases clipped from V and 7 bases from J, the junction kept 5 bases outside the gene matches. From germline, CDR1 is SGHRS and CDR2 YFSETQ. The CDR3 coding sequence is TGCGCCAGCAGCTTGGAGGGACAGGGTAGCCAGCCCCAGCATTTT. This translates into CASSLEGQGSQPQHF.

The CDR3 sequence is CASSLKDLLFF. CDR3 nucleotide sequence: TGTGCCAGCAGTTTAAAGGACTTACTGTTTTTT. The chain combines TRBV25-1 with TRBJ1-4; D is ambiguous. The V end lost 5 bases, the J end lost 13 bases, and 11 bases lay between the germline ends. The germline V gene has CDR1 MGHDK and CDR2 SYGVNS. This CDR3 has 11 amino acids.

The chain uses TRBV6-1 and TRBJ2-5, with no clear D. The CDR3 sequence is 13 residues long. The germline V gene has CDR1 MNHNS and CDR2 SASEGT. V was clipped by 7 bases and J by 2 bases, with 11 bases between them. DNA for the CDR3: TGTGCCAGCACCCCAGGAGTACAAGAGACCCAGTACTTC. Its translation: CASTPGVQETQYF.

The V call is TRBV18, the J call TRBJ1-4; 12 nucleotides agree with TRBD1. Losses at the gene ends were 1 base for V and 8 bases for J; bases not matched to a gene: 8. This CDR3 is built from 17 residues. Germline CDR1 KGHSH, CDR2 LQKENI. The CDR3 reads CASSPLPPGTGGEKLFF. The DNA of the CDR3 is TGTGCCAGCTCACCACTTCCTCCCGGGACAGGGGGCGAAAAACTGTTTTTT. The full variable domain, its missing parts supplied by reference TRBV18 and TRBJ1-4, is NAGVMQNPRHLVRRRGQEARLRCSPMKGHSHVYWYRQLPEEGLKFMVYLQKENIIDESGMPKERFSAEFPKEGPSILRIQQVVRGDSAAYFCASSPLPPGTGGEKLFFGSGTQLSVL.

This clone turned up a few times. The chain links TRBV25-1 to TRBJ2-2, with 7 positions matching TRBD1. From germline, CDR1 is MGHDK and CDR2 SYGVNS. The CDR3 sequence is 15 residues long. The junction had 4 bases not matched to a gene; V was cut back by 5 bases and J by 1 base. This chain's CDR3 is CASSRSGGNTGELFF. CDR3 DNA: TGTGCCAGCAGTCGGTCAGGGGGGAACACCGGGGAGCTGTTTTTT.

The rearrangement joins TRBV25-1 to TRBJ2-6; 8 nucleotides align to TRBD1. Germline-derived CDR1 and CDR2 are MGHDK and SYGVNS. The V gene end was trimmed by 3 bases and the J gene end by 0 bases; junction bases not matched to a gene: 7. The CDR3 spans 18 residues. CDR3 loop: CASSDLGQGTSGANVLTF. In nucleotides, the CDR3 is TGTGCCAGCAGTGACCTTGGACAGGGAACCTCTGGGGCCAACGTCCTGACTTTC.

This clone was counted between two and nine times. The gene calls are TRBV18 and TRBJ1-2, with 7 nucleotides matching TRBD1. The CDR3 is 14 amino acids. J was trimmed by 6 bases and V by 3 bases; bases with no gene match: 7. CDR1 KGHSH and CDR2 LQKENI come from the germline V gene. CDR3 nucleotides: TGTGCCAGCTCACCGACAGGGCCCGGGGATGGCTACACCTTC. Translated, it gives CASSPTGPGDGYTF.

The sample holds one count of this clone. V is TRBV7-8 and J is TRBJ1-5; D gene unclear. CDR3 length: 15 amino acids. Trimming removed 1 base at V and 2 bases at J, with 9 bases between. Germline values: CDR1 SGHVS, CDR2 FQNEAQ. The CDR3 protein is CASSLGSVGNQPQHF. CDR3 sequence (DNA): TGTGCCAGCAGCTTAGGGAGTGTTGGCAATCAGCCCCAGCATTTT.

V usage is TRBV27 and J usage is TRBJ1-1; perhaps TRBD1 as D (6 bases). The V end was cut by 4 bases, the J end by 0 bases, with 12 bases between. The CDR3 length is 15 residues. Germline V gene sequence: CDR1 MNHEY, CDR2 SMNVEV (reference sequence). CDR3 amino acids: CASSSRTEMNTEAFF. DNA for the CDR3: TGTGCCAGCAGTTCAAGGACAGAAATGAACACTGAAGCTTTCTTT.

The chain has TRBV6-5 and TRBJ1-1, with TRBD1 as a possible D gene (6 bases). This CDR3 comprises 15 residues. CDR1 MNHEY and CDR2 SVGAGI come from the germline V gene. V lost 6 bases to trimming and J lost 1 base, with 15 bases between them. For the CDR3, the DNA is TGTGCCAGCAGATCCCGCGGACAGAAGAACACTGAAGCTTTCTTT. This sequence encodes CASRSRGQKNTEAFF.

The genes are TRBV4-3 and TRBJ1-2; possible D gene TRBD1, 5 bases. The CDR3 is 15 residues long. Germline V CDR1 and CDR2: LGHNA, YSLEER. V lost 3 bases and J lost 2, with 13 bases in between. CDR3 in amino acids: CASSQEIQGNYGYTF. CDR3 nucleotide sequence: TGCGCCAGCAGCCAGGAAATTCAGGGAAACTATGGCTACACCTTC.

The chain uses TRBV4-3 and TRBJ1-3; no reliable D call. The V and J ends lost 2 bases and 2 bases respectively, with 13 bases between them. From germline, CDR1 is LGHNA and CDR2 YSLEER. This CDR3 has 16 residues. The CDR3 here is CASSQLTNLAGNTIYF. In nucleotides, the CDR3 is TGCGCCAGCAGCCAACTAACCAACCTAGCTGGAAACACCATATATTTT.

The chain couples TRBV7-9 to TRBJ1-1; 9 positions agree with TRBD1. Germline V gene sequence: CDR1 SEHNR, CDR2 FQNEAQ (reference sequence). This CDR3 spans 16 amino acids. Unmatched junction bases numbered 9, after V lost 5 bases and J lost 2 bases. CDR3 coding DNA: TGTGCCAGCAGCCCAATGGACAGGGGAAGAAACACTGAAGCTTTCTTT. Translation gives CASSPMDRGRNTEAFF.

The J gene is TRBJ2-3, the V gene TRBV18, with 8 bases aligning to TRBD1. CDR3 length: 15 amino acids. Trimming at V came to 6 bases and at J to 1 base, leaving 6 bases not matched to a gene. From germline, CDR1 is KGHSH and CDR2 LQKENI. The CDR3 reads CASSPRGPGTDTQYF. In DNA, the CDR3 is TGTGCCAGCTCCCCCAGGGGGCCAGGCACAGATACGCAGTATTTT.

The CDR3 loop reads CASSQETWLPNTGELFF. In DNA, the CDR3 is TGTGCCAGCAGCCAAGAGACGTGGCTACCAAACACCGGGGAGCTGTTTTTT. V gene TRBV14 combines with J gene TRBJ2-2; D not certain. Trimming stripped 0 bases from V and 2 bases from J, with 13 bases between. This CDR3 has 17 residues. Germline V gives CDR1 SGHDN, CDR2 FVKESK.

A single count supports this clone. The chain combines TRBV10-3 with TRBJ1-5; D gene unclear. V was clipped by 4 bases and J by 0 bases, with 10 bases between them. This CDR3 is 15 amino acids long. Germline CDR1 is ENHRY and CDR2 is SYGVKD. CDR3 amino acids: CAISGEGNSNQPQHF. The CDR3, as DNA: TGTGCCATCAGTGGTGAGGGAAATAGCAATCAGCCCCAGCATTTT.

This clone was seen once. V gene TRBV30 combines with J gene TRBJ2-7; tentatively, D is TRBD1 (6 bases). V was cut by 0 bases and J by 3 bases, with 24 bases left in between. Germline loops: CDR1 GTSNPN, CDR2 SVGIG (reference sequence). This CDR3 has 18 amino acids. DNA for the CDR3: TGTGCCTGGAGTGTACTGGTAATCGGTCACAGGGCGGACTACGAGCAGTACTTC. Translating it yields CAWSVLVIGHRADYEQYF.

This sequence joins TRBV10-3 and TRBJ1-1, with D perhaps matching TRBD1 (6 bases). CDR3 size: 13 residues. Germline CDR1 and CDR2: ENHRY and SYGVKD. V lost 7 bases and J 1 base, leaving 10 bases between the germline ends. The CDR3 DNA is TGTGCCATCAAAGGGGGGACGAACACTGAAGCTTTCTTT. It specifies CAIKGGTNTEAFF.

This sequence joins TRBV28 and TRBJ1-5; D not certain. This CDR3 contains 14 residues. In germline, CDR1 is MDHEN, CDR2 SYDVKM. V lost 6 bases to trimming and J lost 0 bases, with 9 bases between them. CDR3 sequence reads: CASSQPYSNQPQHF. CDR3 in DNA: TGTGCCAGCAGCCAGCCCTATAGCAATCAGCCCCAGCATTTT. The variable domain in full, with the rest retrieved from reference TRBV28 and TRBJ1-5, is DVKVTQSSRYLVKRTGEKVFLECVQDMDHENMFWYRQDPGLGLRLIYFSYDVKMKEKGDIPEGYSVSREKKERFSLILESASTNQTSMYLCASSQPYSNQPQHFGDGTRLSIL.

This chain uses TRBV4-3 with TRBJ2-7; D gene uncertain. CDR1 is LGHNA and CDR2 is YSLEER in the germline V gene. Trimming left V 0 bases short and J 1 base short, with 7 bases between. This CDR3 is built from 14 residues. CDR3 residues: CASSQDNYSYEQYF. The CDR3 DNA reads as TGCGCCAGCAGCCAAGACAACTATTCCTACGAGCAGTACTTC.

This clone has a single count. The chain links TRBV7-9 to TRBJ1-2, with 7 bases lining up with TRBD1. Germline V lookup: CDR1 SEHNR, CDR2 FQNEAQ (reference sequence). This CDR3 is 17 amino acids long. Germline trimming cut 4 bases from V and 0 bases from J; bases unmatched to any gene: 11. The CDR3 sequence is CASSSGQFLAPNYGYTF. The CDR3 DNA reads as TGTGCCAGCAGCTCGGGACAGTTTTTAGCCCCTAACTATGGCTACACCTTC. The entire variable domain, with the rest obtained from reference TRBV7-9 and TRBJ1-2, is as follows: DTGVSQNPRHKITKRGQNVTFRCDPISEHNRLYWYRQTLGQGPEFLTYFQNEAQLEKSRLLSDRFSAERPKGSFSTLEIQRTEQGDSAMYLCASSSGQFLAPNYGYTFGSGTRLTVV.

This chain joins TRBV7-9 and TRBJ1-2; D is unresolved. Germline V gene sequence: CDR1 SEHNR, CDR2 FQNEAQ (reference sequence). This CDR3 has 12 amino acids. The V gene lost 2 bases and the J gene lost 8 bases, with 9 bases spanning the gap. The CDR3 protein is CASSLTLSGYTF. The CDR3 DNA reads TGTGCCAGCAGCTTAACCTTAAGCGGCTACACCTTC.